The sequence of this T cell receptor beta chain was determined in a study of T cell repertoires in cytomegalovirus infection (dated by TCRdb to between 2017 and 2020). Regarding the research as a whole: Recently identified HLA-C-restricted CMV epitopes, whose presentation resists viral immunomodulation, were targeted by peptide stimulations together with well-studied HLA-B-restricted epitopes. Because public TCR beta signatures pointed to carriage of CMV infection together with the matching HLA type, the HLA type of each donor mattered for the analysis. Overall study outcomes, separate from this receptor: The ex vivo response was dominated by HLA-C-restricted CMV-specific TCR beta clonotypes, and the single most frequent clonotype in two of eight donors was supplied by these HLA-C-restricted clonotypes. In both this cohort and an independent approximately 350-donor cohort, the cumulative frequency of public TCR beta family members distinguished carriers of CMV infection plus the relevant HLA type.

The reads were generated on an Illumina HiSeq 1500. TCRdb ran its own pipeline on the public reads, namely fastp trimming at Q25 and MiXCR clone calling, and kept in-frame beta chains. When rows share a CDR3 protein, they turn into one entry using the most common DNA and genes. Across this sample there are approximately 730,000 distinct CDR3 sequences, with around 29% seen only once. The ten largest make up about an eighth of the sample. From the cysteine up to the phenylalanine, the CDR3 has a length of 12 residues. CDR3 DNA only is kept here, 36 bases in frame from base 1. From a lookup of the germline V gene (reference sequence), CDR1 and CDR2 are MNHNY and SVGAGI. The trim is 5 bases for V and 7 bases for J, with a gap of 11 bases between the germline ends. Reading the label with the study, this specimen's treatment or condition is: in vitro stimulation with specific CMV peptide epitopes to enrich CMV-specific T cells.

This clonotype was detected only once. Its binding antigen is unknown. Per-base quality was not reported, and no clone a single base away is much larger than it. Weak support is all one read offers. The starting material was cultured CD8+ T cells from PBMCs, obtained from culture after CMV antigen stimulation. The sequence joins TRBV6-6 to TRBJ1-1, with a tentative D gene TRBD1 over 5 matching bases. This clonotype was sampled from a human donor in good health (CMV status not recorded). Some clones in this sample may be carry-over from other donors' samples. The DNA sequence follows: TGTGCCAGCAGTGGGGGACGATTTGAAGCTTTCTTT. Translation gives CASSGGRFEAFF.